This is a list of T cell receptor beta chains from one sample in a study of T-cell reconstitution after alpha-beta-depleted transplantation in children. TCRdb re-derived calls from the PCR reads in MiXCR, one entry per CDR3 protein. The table shows almost 400,000 distinct CDR3 sequences, with around 20% occurring only once. This sample comprised PBMCs from the stem cell graft donor, obtained from the stem cell graft. The receptors originated from a human donor who donated a stem cell graft to a child with acute myeloid leukemia. Each CDR3 is given with its conserved first and last residue.

v_gene	CDR3aa
TRBV20-1	CSARRGISEQFF
TRBV12-3/TRBV12-4	CASSLRNTGELFF
TRBV29-1	CSVPRSTGPSQGLFF
TRBV27	CASSPRGREGTEAFF
TRBV12-3/TRBV12-4	CASSLETGFDTQYF
TRBV12-3/TRBV12-4	CASSFLGADYEQYF
TRBV20-1	CSARTGGTTEAFF
TRBV10-2	CASSESGFTGELFF
TRBV20-1	CSATLAETQYF
TRBV7-3	CASSSLGNEQFF
TRBV10-3	CAIRGNDRAQETQYF